These T cell receptor beta chains were read from a single sample in a study of control samples from healthy donors and cancer patients. Assay: immunoSEQ multiplex PCR; the TCRdb copy retains only in-frame clones and omits some. Here the sample spans some 98,000 clones, about four fifths being singletons. Sequenced input: PBMCs. The source of these receptors is a man in his sixties or seventies with lung cancer. Both conserved end residues are part of each CDR3. Each record gives: J gene, clone size, V gene, D gene, CDR3 DNA, CDR3 protein. The D gene is left open where the match is weak. The size field is filled for only some rows; it gives once, few, many or a size class.

j_gene: TRBJ2-2
abundance: once
v_gene: TRBV9
d_gene: -
CDR3nt: TGTGCCAGCAGCCTACGGGAAGCTCAGAGGGAGCTGTTTTTT
CDR3aa: CASSLREAQRELFF

j_gene: TRBJ2-7
abundance: -
v_gene: TRBV18
d_gene: -
CDR3nt: TGTGCCAGCTCACCCATCCCTGGCAGGGGGGACTACGAGCAGTACTTC
CDR3aa: CASSPIPGRGDYEQYF

j_gene: TRBJ1-2
abundance: -
v_gene: TRBV11-2
d_gene: -
CDR3nt: TGTGCCAGCAGCTTAGTGGGCAGGGTGGTCGATGGCTACACCTTC
CDR3aa: CASSLVGRVVDGYTF

j_gene: TRBJ2-7
abundance: -
v_gene: TRBV5-1
d_gene: -
CDR3nt: TGCGCCAGCAGCCACGGGCAGGGGGGCGAGCAGTACTTC
CDR3aa: CASSHGQGGEQYF

j_gene: TRBJ2-4
abundance: -
v_gene: TRBV5-6
d_gene: -
CDR3nt: TGTGCCAGCAGCTGGAGGGGACAGTTCGCCAAAAACATTCAGTACTTC
CDR3aa: CASSWRGQFAKNIQYF

j_gene: TRBJ2-3
abundance: once
v_gene: TRBV29-1
d_gene: TRBD2
CDR3nt: TGCAGCGGAACGACTAGCGGGGGTACCACAGATACGCAGTATTTT
CDR3aa: CSGTTSGGTTDTQYF

j_gene: TRBJ2-7
abundance: -
v_gene: TRBV19
d_gene: -
CDR3nt: TGTGCCAGTAGTCCCCGGCAGGGGAACAACGCAGAGCAGTACTTC
CDR3aa: CASSPRQGNNAEQYF

j_gene: TRBJ1-2
abundance: -
v_gene: TRBV6-1
d_gene: -
CDR3nt: TGTGCCAGCAGTGAACGCGGCCCCGTAGGATATGGCTACACCTTC
CDR3aa: CASSERGPVGYGYTF

j_gene: TRBJ1-1
abundance: -
v_gene: TRBV15
d_gene: TRBD1
CDR3nt: TGTGCCACCATCCGGGACAGGAAGAACACTGAAGCTTTCTTT
CDR3aa: CATIRDRKNTEAFF

j_gene: TRBJ1-2
abundance: -
v_gene: TRBV6-6
d_gene: -
CDR3nt: TGTGCCAGCAGTCCCACGGGAGACTATGGCTACACCTTC
CDR3aa: CASSPTGDYGYTF

j_gene: TRBJ2-3
abundance: -
v_gene: TRBV7-3
d_gene: TRBD2
CDR3nt: TGTGCCAGCAGCTTTTTCCCGGGGGGGCCCTTAGATACGCAGTATTTT
CDR3aa: CASSFFPGGPLDTQYF

j_gene: TRBJ2-7
abundance: few
v_gene: TRBV3-1/TRBV3-2
d_gene: -
CDR3nt: TGTGCCAGCAGCCCTTACACCGAAGGCTGGGGTAGCTCCTACGAGCAGTACTTC
CDR3aa: CASSPYTEGWGSSYEQYF

j_gene: TRBJ2-1
abundance: -
v_gene: TRBV3-1/TRBV3-2
d_gene: TRBD2
CDR3nt: TGTGCCAGCAGCCGACTAGCGGGGGGCAATGAGCAGTTCTTC
CDR3aa: CASSRLAGGNEQFF

j_gene: TRBJ2-1
abundance: -
v_gene: TRBV7-9
d_gene: TRBD2
CDR3nt: TGTGCCAGCAGCCCTCCGGGACTAGCGGGGGTTGATGAGCAGTTCTTC
CDR3aa: CASSPPGLAGVDEQFF

j_gene: TRBJ1-6
abundance: -
v_gene: TRBV18
d_gene: -
CDR3nt: TGTGCCAGCTCACCAATGAGTTTAAGCTCCTATAATTCACCCCTCCACTTT
CDR3aa: CASSPMSLSSYNSPLHF

j_gene: TRBJ1-5
abundance: -
v_gene: TRBV24-1
d_gene: -
CDR3nt: TGTGCCACCAGTGATCCTAGTGCAGGGGAAGGCAATCAGCCCCAGCATTTT
CDR3aa: CATSDPSAGEGNQPQHF

j_gene: TRBJ2-7
abundance: -
v_gene: TRBV19
d_gene: TRBD1
CDR3nt: TGTGCCAGTAGTATCCTGGGACAGGGCGCAGGATACGAGCAGTACTTC
CDR3aa: CASSILGQGAGYEQYF

j_gene: TRBJ1-2
abundance: -
v_gene: TRBV19
d_gene: -
CDR3nt: TGTGCCAGTAGTATTATAGGGATTAACTATGGCTACACCTTC
CDR3aa: CASSIIGINYGYTF

j_gene: TRBJ2-2
abundance: many
v_gene: TRBV19
d_gene: -
CDR3nt: TGTGCCAGTAGTCTTTACACCGGGGAGCTGTTTTTT
CDR3aa: CASSLYTGELFF

j_gene: TRBJ1-1
abundance: few
v_gene: TRBV30
d_gene: TRBD1
CDR3nt: TGTGCCTGGAGTCGGGACAGATGGGCTTTCTTT
CDR3aa: CAWSRDRWAFF

j_gene: TRBJ2-5
abundance: -
v_gene: TRBV7-8
d_gene: -
CDR3nt: TGTGCCAGCAGCCCCAAAGAGACCCAGTACTTC
CDR3aa: CASSPKETQYF

j_gene: TRBJ1-2
abundance: -
v_gene: TRBV27
d_gene: TRBD1
CDR3nt: TGTGCCAGCTCTTATGGGGGGACAGCACTTGGCTACACCTTC
CDR3aa: CASSYGGTALGYTF

j_gene: TRBJ1-2
abundance: -
v_gene: TRBV15
d_gene: -
CDR3nt: TGTGCCACCAGAGGGCAGACCAACTATGGCTACACCTTC
CDR3aa: CATRGQTNYGYTF

j_gene: TRBJ1-2
abundance: -
v_gene: TRBV7-2
d_gene: -
CDR3nt: TGTGCCAGCAACTTCCGACCAGGGAGGTTGAATGGCTACACCTTC
CDR3aa: CASNFRPGRLNGYTF

j_gene: TRBJ2-7
abundance: -
v_gene: TRBV7-3
d_gene: TRBD1
CDR3nt: TGTGCCAGCAGCTTGTCGGGGACAGGGGCCTACGAGCAGTACTTC
CDR3aa: CASSLSGTGAYEQYF

j_gene: TRBJ1-6
abundance: -
v_gene: TRBV5-5
d_gene: -
CDR3nt: TGTGCCAGCAGCTTGGAATGGAGAACCATGGGTTCACCCCTCCACTTT
CDR3aa: CASSLEWRTMGSPLHF

j_gene: TRBJ1-1
abundance: -
v_gene: TRBV18
d_gene: -
CDR3nt: TGTGCCAGCTCACCACGGGGGGTGGAGAACACTGAAGCTTTCTTT
CDR3aa: CASSPRGVENTEAFF

j_gene: TRBJ1-4
abundance: -
v_gene: TRBV18
d_gene: -
CDR3nt: TGTGCCAGCTCCTCCCAGCAGGGCGAAAAACTGTTTTTT
CDR3aa: CASSSQQGEKLFF

j_gene: TRBJ2-1
abundance: -
v_gene: TRBV7-2
d_gene: -
CDR3nt: TGTGCCAGCAGCTTAGGTCTCAGGGCAAGGTACAATGAGCAGTTCTTC
CDR3aa: CASSLGLRARYNEQFF

j_gene: TRBJ2-1
abundance: -
v_gene: TRBV19
d_gene: TRBD1
CDR3nt: TGTGCCAGTAGTACCTTCAGGGGGACGGGCATCGACAATGAGCAGTTCTTC
CDR3aa: CASSTFRGTGIDNEQFF

j_gene: TRBJ2-3
abundance: -
v_gene: TRBV24-1
d_gene: TRBD1
CDR3nt: TGTGCCACCAGAGATGGGACAGGGGGCAGGACAGATACGCAGTATTTT
CDR3aa: CATRDGTGGRTDTQYF

j_gene: TRBJ1-1
abundance: -
v_gene: TRBV6-5
d_gene: -
CDR3nt: TGTGCCAGCAGTTACGGTAGAGGGCACGACACTGAAGCTTTCTTT
CDR3aa: CASSYGRGHDTEAFF

j_gene: TRBJ2-7
abundance: -
v_gene: TRBV30
d_gene: TRBD1
CDR3nt: TGTGCCTGGAGTGTACCGGACAGGGCTCTCCTCTACGAGCAGTACTTC
CDR3aa: CAWSVPDRALLYEQYF

j_gene: TRBJ2-7
abundance: -
v_gene: TRBV9
d_gene: -
CDR3nt: TGTGCCAGCAGCGTAGATTTGGGGTCGGGAGAGCAGTACTTC
CDR3aa: CASSVDLGSGEQYF

j_gene: TRBJ2-1
abundance: -
v_gene: TRBV7-6
d_gene: -
CDR3nt: TGTGCCAGCAGCTTAAGTTGGGGCCTATCCGGTGAGCAGTTCTTC
CDR3aa: CASSLSWGLSGEQFF

j_gene: TRBJ2-3
abundance: -
v_gene: TRBV7-9
d_gene: -
CDR3nt: TGTGCCAGCAGCCCCGGGTCTTCCACAGATACGCAGTATTTT
CDR3aa: CASSPGSSTDTQYF

j_gene: TRBJ1-1
abundance: -
v_gene: TRBV12-3/TRBV12-4
d_gene: TRBD1
CDR3nt: TGTGCCAGCAGCTCGGACAGGCGATCAGAAGCTTTCTTT
CDR3aa: CASSSDRRSEAFF

j_gene: TRBJ1-2
abundance: once
v_gene: TRBV19
d_gene: -
CDR3nt: TGTGCCAGTAGTCCGCATAAATCAGGGGCCGCTAACTATGGCTACACCTTC
CDR3aa: CASSPHKSGAANYGYTF

j_gene: TRBJ1-1
abundance: -
v_gene: TRBV18
d_gene: -
CDR3nt: TGTGCCAGCTCACTAGGTGGTGGGGTTCTGGAAGCTTTCTTT
CDR3aa: CASSLGGGVLEAFF

j_gene: TRBJ1-1
abundance: few
v_gene: TRBV5-1
d_gene: -
CDR3nt: TGCGCCAGCAGCTTGGACCCCGGCACAGGAGGAGCTTTCTTT
CDR3aa: CASSLDPGTGGAFF

j_gene: TRBJ2-3
abundance: -
v_gene: TRBV10-1
d_gene: -
CDR3nt: TGCGCCAGCTCTGCAAACACAGATACGCAGTATTTT
CDR3aa: CASSANTDTQYF